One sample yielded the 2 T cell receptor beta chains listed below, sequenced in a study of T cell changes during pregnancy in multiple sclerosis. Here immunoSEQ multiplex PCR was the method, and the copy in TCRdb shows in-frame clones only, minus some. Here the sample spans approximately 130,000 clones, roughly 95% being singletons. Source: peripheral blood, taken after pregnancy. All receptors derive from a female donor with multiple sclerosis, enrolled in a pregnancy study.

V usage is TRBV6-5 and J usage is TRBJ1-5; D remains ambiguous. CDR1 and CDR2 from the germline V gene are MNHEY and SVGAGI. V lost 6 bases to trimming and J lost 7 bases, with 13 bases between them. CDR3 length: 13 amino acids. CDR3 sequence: CASSSGRWQPQHF. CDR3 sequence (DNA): TGTGCCAGCAGCAGCGGTCGGTGGCAGCCCCAGCATTTT.

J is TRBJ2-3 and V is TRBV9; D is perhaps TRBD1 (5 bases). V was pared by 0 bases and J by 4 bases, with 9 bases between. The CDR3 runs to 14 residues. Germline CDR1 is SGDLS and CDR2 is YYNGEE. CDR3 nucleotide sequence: TGTGCCAGCAGCGTAGTAGGGGCTTCAGATACGCAGTATTTT. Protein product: CASSVVGASDTQYF.